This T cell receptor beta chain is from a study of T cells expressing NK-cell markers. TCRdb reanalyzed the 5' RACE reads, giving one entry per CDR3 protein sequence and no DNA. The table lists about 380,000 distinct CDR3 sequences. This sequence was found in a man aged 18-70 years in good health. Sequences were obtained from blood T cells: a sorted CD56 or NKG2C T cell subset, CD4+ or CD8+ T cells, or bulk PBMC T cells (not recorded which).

CDR3 amino acids: CASSVGTGATEAFF. The rearrangement joins TRBV18 to TRBJ1-1; with no DNA, the TCRdb D assignment of TRBD1 cannot be verified. There are 14 residues in the CDR3. CDR1 and CDR2 (germline): KGHSH, LQKENI.